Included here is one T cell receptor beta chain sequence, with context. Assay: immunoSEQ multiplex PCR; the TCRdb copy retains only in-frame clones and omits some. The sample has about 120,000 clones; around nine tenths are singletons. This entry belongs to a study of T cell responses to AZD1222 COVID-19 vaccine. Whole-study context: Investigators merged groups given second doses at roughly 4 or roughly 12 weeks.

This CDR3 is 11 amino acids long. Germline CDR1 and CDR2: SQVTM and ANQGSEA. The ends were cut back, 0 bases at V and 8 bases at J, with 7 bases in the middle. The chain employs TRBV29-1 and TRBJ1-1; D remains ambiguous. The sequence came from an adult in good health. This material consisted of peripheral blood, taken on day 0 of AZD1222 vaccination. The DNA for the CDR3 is TGCAGCGTTGAAGAGTTCCGGGAAGCTTTCTTT. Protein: CSVEEFREAFF.